The present T cell receptor beta chain was sequenced within a study of T-cell reconstitution after alpha-beta-depleted transplantation in children. This clonotype has only a few counts. Its antigen is undetermined. This CDR3 contains 16 residues. Between the trimmed V and J ends, which lost 0 bases and 1 base, there was a span of 13 bases. Looked up from germline, CDR1 is SGHNT and CDR2 is YYREEE (reference sequence). A library of TCRbeta sequences, prepared with unique molecular identifiers, was generated. TCRdb reanalysed the PCR reads using MiXCR and keeps one entry per CDR3 protein. Of approximately 150,000 distinct CDR3 sequences detected, 8.5% to 10% appear once; the ten largest clones hold roughly 18%. General study points: The authors attributed T-cell counts and diversity one year after transplant mostly to newly produced T cells. There were reportedly several hundred expanded graft clones from which alpha-beta T cells came about two months after transplant.

The chain links TRBV5-4 to TRBJ2-5; unclear D gene. This TCR was sampled from a female patient between 2 and 15 years old who had a stem cell transplant for congenital amegakaryocytic thrombocytopenia, so the T cells may come from the graft donor. The input for sequencing was PBMCs, mostly from graft donor cells, taken 180 days after TCRalphabeta/CD19-depleted stem cell transplant. The CDR3 DNA is TGTGCCAGCAGCTTGGAAATTAGCCGGTTCCAAGAGACCCAGTACTTC. It is translated as CASSLEISRFQETQYF.